These T cell receptor beta chains were read from a single sample in a study of radiotherapy plus CTLA-4 blockade in lung cancer. The table came from immunoSEQ multiplex PCR; TCRdb's copy has only in-frame clones and leaves some out. The sample lists 60,000 to 85,000 clones, around nine tenths occurring once. The sequencing used peripheral blood, collected from a patient treated with radiotherapy plus ipilimumab. The receptors here all came from a human donor with non-small cell lung cancer who had stable disease on radiotherapy plus ipilimumab. Each CDR3 is given with its conserved first and last residue. The order of the fields is V gene, clone size, J gene, D gene, CDR3 DNA, CDR3 protein. D genes are given only for firm matches. Only part of the rows carry a size: once, few, many, or a class if the clone is expanded.

TRBV7-9,-,TRBJ2-1,TRBD1,TGTGCCTCTCACGGACAGGACAATGAGCAGTTCTTC,CASHGQDNEQFF
TRBV30,-,TRBJ1-5,-,TGTGCCTGGAGTGGTGAGAGTAGCAATCAGCCCCAGCATTTT,CAWSGESSNQPQHF
TRBV28,-,TRBJ1-2,-,TGTGCCATAAAGAGAACTTGGGGCTACACCTTC,CAIKRTWGYTF
TRBV7-6,-,TRBJ1-2,-,TGTGCCAGCAGCTTAGAGACCAGGGGATTCGGCTACACCTTC,CASSLETRGFGYTF
TRBV5-4,-,TRBJ2-1,TRBD1,TGTGCCAGCAGCGCAGCGCTGACAGGGAACTATAACAATGAGCAGTTCTTC,CASSAALTGNYNNEQFF
TRBV5-1,-,TRBJ1-1,-,TGCGCCAGCAGCCCGGGATTTTCGAACACTGAAGCTTTCTTT,CASSPGFSNTEAFF
TRBV6-1,-,TRBJ1-6,TRBD1,TGTGCCAGCAGTGATAACAGGGGATATAATTCACCCCTCCACTTT,CASSDNRGYNSPLHF
TRBV19,-,TRBJ2-7,TRBD2,TGTGCCAGTACCCCGGACTTAGCGGGGGTTGGGGAGCAGTACTTC,CASTPDLAGVGEQYF
TRBV6-6,-,TRBJ1-1,-,TGTGCCAGCAGTTACTCAGGGCAGGAGATTGAAGCTTTCTTT,CASSYSGQEIEAFF
TRBV18,-,TRBJ2-4,TRBD1,TGTGCCAGCTCACCACCGGACAGGGACGACGGAAACATTCAGTACTTC,CASSPPDRDDGNIQYF
TRBV5-4,-,TRBJ1-1,-,TGTGCCAGCAGCTTGGCCGGGAGGTTGAACACTGAAGCTTTCTTT,CASSLAGRLNTEAFF
TRBV7-2,few,TRBJ2-5,TRBD2,TGTGCCAGCAGCTCTGGACTAGCGGGGGGACAAGAGACCCAGTACTTC,CASSSGLAGGQETQYF
TRBV18,once,TRBJ1-4,TRBD1,TGTGCCAGCTCCCCCGGGACAGGGTCAGAAAAACTGTTTTTT,CASSPGTGSEKLFF
TRBV5-1,-,TRBJ2-5,TRBD1,TGCGCCAGCAGCTCAGGACAGGGAAGAGAGACCCAGTACTTC,CASSSGQGRETQYF
TRBV28,-,TRBJ2-7,-,TGTGCCAGCAGTTTGGGGACATCCGGGGCAGAGCAGTACTTC,CASSLGTSGAEQYF
TRBV11-1,-,TRBJ2-1,TRBD1,TGTGCCAGCAGCGCCACGACAGGGCCCAATGAGCAGTTCTTC,CASSATTGPNEQFF
TRBV30,-,TRBJ2-7,TRBD2,TGTGCCTGGAGTGTACAGTCTTCCGGGACTAGAACCTACGAGCAGTACTTC,CAWSVQSSGTRTYEQYF
TRBV29-1,few,TRBJ2-7,TRBD2,TGCAGCGTTAGCGGGGGGCGCACCTACGAGCAGTACTTC,CSVSGGRTYEQYF
TRBV12-5,-,TRBJ2-1,TRBD2,TGTGCTAGTGGCTATAACGGACTAGCGGGAGTCGGGAATGAGCAGTTCTTC,CASGYNGLAGVGNEQFF
TRBV30,-,TRBJ1-2,-,TGTGCCTGGAGTGTAGGCTATGGCTACACCTTC,CAWSVGYGYTF
TRBV18,-,TRBJ1-2,-,TGTGCCAGCTCACCCTTGACTGAATATGGCTACACCTTC,CASSPLTEYGYTF
TRBV5-6,-,TRBJ2-1,TRBD1,TGTGCCAGCAGTCGCCGACAGGGGGCAGGGGAGCAGTTCTTC,CASSRRQGAGEQFF
TRBV27,-,TRBJ1-2,-,TGTGCCAGCAGTCCGACAGGAAGCTATGGCTACACCTTC,CASSPTGSYGYTF
TRBV2,-,TRBJ2-7,-,TGTGCCAGCATGGTCGGCTACGAGCAGTACTTC,CASMVGYEQYF
TRBV11-2,once,TRBJ2-1,TRBD2,TGTGCCAGCATACTTGCCAGGACTAGCGGGAGTTACAATGAGCAGTTCTTC,CASILARTSGSYNEQFF
TRBV13,once,TRBJ1-3,-,TGTGCCAGCAGTCAGGGGCTCTCTGGAAACACCATATATTTT,CASSQGLSGNTIYF
TRBV5-6,-,TRBJ1-2,TRBD1,TGTGCCAGCAGCTCAGGGGGGGATGGCTACACCTTC,CASSSGGDGYTF
TRBV7-8,-,TRBJ1-5,-,TGTGCCAGCAGCGAGTTGAGGGTCTCCAATCAGCCCCAGCATTTT,CASSELRVSNQPQHF
TRBV5-6,-,TRBJ2-1,-,TGTGCCAGCAGCTTGCGCAAGTCTGGCAACCTAAACAATGAGCAGTTCTTC,CASSLRKSGNLNNEQFF
TRBV29-1,-,TRBJ1-1,-,-,CSVGVGATGGRSFF
TRBV5-1,-,TRBJ2-2,-,TGCGCCAGCAATGGGCAGGGGGGCAAAGCCGGGGAGCTGTTTTTT,CASNGQGGKAGELFF
TRBV7-6,-,TRBJ1-1,-,TGTGCCAGCAGCTTAGAAATGAACACTGAAGCTTTCTTT,CASSLEMNTEAFF
TRBV6-6,once,TRBJ2-7,TRBD1,TGTGCCAGCGGCTATCCGGGACAGGAGGGGCAGTACTTC,CASGYPGQEGQYF
TRBV7-3,-,TRBJ2-7,TRBD1,TGTGCCAGCAGCATCCCCGGGACAGGCTCCTACGAGCAGTACTTC,CASSIPGTGSYEQYF
TRBV6-1,-,TRBJ2-2,TRBD1,TGTGCCAGCAGCGGACAGGGGACAATCACCGGGGAGCTGTTTTTT,CASSGQGTITGELFF
TRBV18,-,TRBJ2-5,TRBD1,TGTGCCAGCTCACCAGAGACAGGGGGGCAAGAGACCCAGTACTTC,CASSPETGGQETQYF
TRBV18,-,TRBJ2-2,-,TGTGCCAGCTCCCCCCCAAAGGTCACCGGGGAGCTGTTTTTT,CASSPPKVTGELFF
TRBV6-1,-,TRBJ2-2,-,TGTGCCAGCAGTGGACAGACCACCGGGGAGCTGTTTTTT,CASSGQTTGELFF
TRBV7-6,-,TRBJ1-1,-,TGTGCCAGCAGCTTAGGGGGGGTTCTCACTGAAGCTTTCTTT,CASSLGGVLTEAFF
TRBV11-1,-,TRBJ2-1,TRBD1,TGTGCCAGCAGCTTAGCGGACAGGGACGGGGGCATCTTC,CASSLADRDGGIF